Below are 15 T cell receptor beta chains sequenced from a single sample in a study of shared clonotypes between healthy human individuals. Only in-frame clones appear in the TCRdb table, and some are missing; sequencing was by immunoSEQ multiplex PCR. The sample holds hundreds of thousands of clones, around 96% seen once. Sequenced sample: naive CD4+ T cells sorted from blood. Subset reported: CD45RA+ positively selected. Source of these receptors: a woman in her thirties in good health.

The chain recombines TRBV27 with TRBJ1-1, with 8 bases that match TRBD1. This CDR3 has 14 amino acids. The germline gives CDR1 MNHEY, CDR2 SMNVEV (reference sequence). The V and J ends lost 5 bases and 6 bases, in that order; junction bases with no gene match: 8. The CDR3: CASSTETGVAEAFF. The CDR3 DNA is TGTGCCAGCAGTACAGAGACAGGGGTAGCTGAAGCTTTCTTT.

V is TRBV5-1 and J is TRBJ2-7, with 9 bases that match TRBD2. V lost 0 bases, J lost 5 bases, and 15 bases stayed unmatched. This CDR3 comprises 18 residues. Germline V CDR1 and CDR2: SGHRS, YFSETQ. In nucleotides, the CDR3 is TGCGCCAGCAGCTTGGCCCTCTACGCTAGCGGGAAGGATGACGAGCAGTACTTC. The encoded protein is CASSLALYASGKDDEQYF. Full variable domain (remainder filled in from reference TRBV5-1 and TRBJ2-7): KAGVTQTPRYLIKTRGQQVTLSCSPISGHRSVSWYQQTPGQGLQFLFEYFSETQRNKGNFPGRFSGRQFSNSRSEMNVSTLELGDSALYLCASSLALYASGKDDEQYFGPGTRLTVT.

The chain carries TRBV27 and TRBJ1-6; possibly TRBD1 for D (6 bases). V shed 1 base and J shed 13 bases, with 20 bases lying between them. Germline CDR1 reads MNHEY; CDR2 reads SMNVEV (reference sequence). This CDR3 has 16 residues. The chain's CDR3 is CASSLFGQRADIPLHF. CDR3 sequence (DNA): TGTGCCAGCAGTTTATTTGGACAGCGGGCGGATATCCCCCTCCACTTT.

The CDR3 nucleotides are TGTGCCAGCTCACCACGGTCTAGCGGCACAGATACGCAGTATTTT. This encodes CASSPRSSGTDTQYF. The chain recombines TRBV18 with TRBJ2-3, with a tentative D call TRBD2 (6 bases). This CDR3 region has 15 residues. Looked up from germline, CDR1 is KGHSH and CDR2 is LQKENI. Trimming removed 1 base from V and 1 base from J, with 9 bases in between.

The genes are TRBV2 and TRBJ2-6, with TRBD2 matching 12 bases. The CDR3 is 16 amino acids. J gave up 7 bases and V 6 bases, and 7 bases lay outside the gene matches. Germline lookup yields CDR1 SNHLY and CDR2 FYNNEI. In DNA form, the CDR3 reads TGTGCCAGCAGCGAGACTAGCGGGAGTGGCGCCAACGTCCTGACTTTC. Translating it yields CASSETSGSGANVLTF.

The gene calls are TRBV11-2 and TRBJ1-6, with TRBD1 identical over 8 bases. Per the germline V gene, CDR1 is SGHAT and CDR2 is FQNNGV. V trimming: 1 base; J trimming: 6 bases; junction bases outside the gene matches: 2. The CDR3 contains 15 residues. In nucleotides, the CDR3 is TGTGCCAGCAGCTTAGTGGGACAGGTTAATTCACCCCTCCACTTT. It codes for CASSLVGQVNSPLHF.

The rearrangement links TRBV4-1 to TRBJ1-5; no firm D call. Trimming left V 4 bases short and J 5 bases short, with 15 bases between. Germline lookup yields CDR1 MGHRA and CDR2 YSYEKL. CDR3 length: 15 amino acids. The CDR3 region has the DNA TGCGCCAGCAGCCGGACTCCCGGCAGCGATCAGCCCCAGCATTTT. Protein: CASSRTPGSDQPQHF.

The chain is built from TRBV28 and TRBJ1-1; D not certain. Germline CDR1 is MDHEN and CDR2 is SYDVKM. Trimming took 5 bases from V and 1 from J, leaving 14 bases between them. The CDR3 covers 15 residues. CDR3 region: CASSPPPSGNTEAFF. The CDR3 coding sequence is TGTGCCAGCAGTCCTCCACCCTCAGGGAACACTGAAGCTTTCTTT.

The chain is built from TRBV29-1 and TRBJ1-1, with D possibly matching TRBD1 (6 bases). The CDR3 consists of 13 residues. CDR1 SQVTM and CDR2 ANQGSEA come from the germline V gene. Trimming took off 3 bases at V and 1 base at J, with 9 bases between the two ends. CDR3 DNA: TGCAGCGTTGAGGGGGGGGCGAACACTGAAGCTTTCTTT. Translated: CSVEGGANTEAFF.

The chain links TRBV19 to TRBJ1-4; 7 bases line up with TRBD1. The germline CDR1 and CDR2 sequences are LNHDA and SQIVND (reference sequence). The trim removed 5 bases at V and 9 bases at J, leaving 9 bases unmatched. This CDR3 spans 14 amino acids. The CDR3: CASSVGTVHKKLFF. CDR3 sequence (DNA): TGTGCCAGTAGTGTCGGGACAGTCCATAAAAAACTGTTTTTT. The complete variable domain, with remaining parts taken from reference TRBV19 and TRBJ1-4, reads DGGITQSPKYLFRKEGQNVTLSCEQNLNHDAMYWYRQDPGQGLRLIYYSQIVNDFQKGDIAEGYSVSREKKESFPLTVTSAQKNPTAFYLCASSVGTVHKKLFFGSGTQLSVL.

The V gene is TRBV5-1, the J gene TRBJ1-2; TRBD1 agrees at 7 bases. Germline V lookup: CDR1 SGHRS, CDR2 YFSETQ. J lost 9 bases, V lost 0 bases, and 14 bases had no gene match. This CDR3 has 16 residues. The chain's CDR3 is CASSLGTGFTARSYTF. The CDR3 DNA follows: TGCGCCAGCAGCTTGGGGACAGGATTTACGGCGCGGAGCTACACCTTC.

The chain carries TRBV23-1 and TRBJ1-1, with D perhaps matching TRBD1 (5 bases). TRBV23-1 is known as an ORF, though its function is uncertain. V gave up 4 bases and J gave up 5 bases, with 14 bases separating them. CDR3 size: 14 residues. Here the CDR3 reads CASSLPRAGTEAFF. The CDR3, as DNA: TGCGCCAGCAGTCTCCCCAGGGCGGGTACTGAAGCTTTCTTT.

The V call is TRBV7-9, the J call TRBJ2-3; D gene unclear. The CDR3 has 18 residues. Germline lookup yields CDR1 SEHNR and CDR2 FQNEAQ (reference sequence). The ends were cut back, 1 base at V and 2 bases at J, with 19 bases in the middle. The CDR3 protein is CASSLVKTRDKNTDTQYF. The CDR3 bases are TGTGCCAGCAGCTTAGTTAAAACACGCGATAAGAACACAGATACGCAGTATTTT.

This clone has only one observation. The rearrangement links TRBV30 to TRBJ2-5, with unresolved D. The CDR3 has 11 residues. V lost 7 bases, J lost 5 bases, and 11 bases lay in between. The germline gives CDR1 GTSNPN, CDR2 SVGIG (reference sequence). This CDR3 reads CAYHMGETQYF. The CDR3 DNA is TGTGCCTACCATATGGGGGAGACCCAGTACTTC.

This chain links TRBV5-1 with TRBJ1-3; 9 nucleotides line up with TRBD1. This CDR3 is built from 17 residues. The germline gives CDR1 SGHRS, CDR2 YFSETQ. Trimming cost V 3 bases and J 3 bases; bases outside gene matches: 10. As DNA, the CDR3 is TGCGCCAGCAGCTCCGCGACAGGGGGATTAGGTGGAAACACCATATATTTT. It specifies CASSSATGGLGGNTIYF.